The clone carrying this T cell receptor (beta chain) was detected a few times. As yet, its antigen is unknown. TCRdb keeps only in-frame clones here, not all; method: immunoSEQ multiplex PCR. The data show approximately 200,000 clones, about 86% seen once. Separate from the roughly 610-subject first cohort, the approximately 130-subject validation cohort was the one that the donors belonged to. This entry comes from a study of cytomegalovirus exposure and HLA in healthy donors. Findings of the study overall: Listed as cytomegalovirus-associated were 170 or so TCR beta chains. In vitro data verified three CMV-associated chains as specific for CMV antigens.

The CDR3 consists of 13 residues. Trimming took off 2 bases at V and 4 bases at J, with 8 bases between the two ends. The germline gives CDR1 MNHEY, CDR2 SMNVEV (reference sequence). Material: PBMCs. The clonotype comes from a woman aged 18-29 years in good health and CMV-seronegative. The chain joins TRBV27 to TRBJ1-2; D gene unclear. The CDR3 DNA follows: TGTGCCAGCAGTTTAAATGCAGGCTATGGCTACACCTTC. Encoded protein: CASSLNAGYGYTF.